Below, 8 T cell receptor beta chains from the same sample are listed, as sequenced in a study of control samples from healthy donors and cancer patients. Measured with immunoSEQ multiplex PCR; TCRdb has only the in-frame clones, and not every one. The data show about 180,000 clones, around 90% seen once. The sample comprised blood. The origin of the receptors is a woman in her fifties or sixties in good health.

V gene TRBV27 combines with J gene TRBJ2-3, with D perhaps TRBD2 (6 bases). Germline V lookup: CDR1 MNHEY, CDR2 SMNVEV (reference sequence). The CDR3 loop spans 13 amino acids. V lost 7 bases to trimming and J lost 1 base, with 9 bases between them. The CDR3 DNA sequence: TGTGCCAGCAATCAGCGGGGCACAGATACGCAGTATTTT. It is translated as CASNQRGTDTQYF.

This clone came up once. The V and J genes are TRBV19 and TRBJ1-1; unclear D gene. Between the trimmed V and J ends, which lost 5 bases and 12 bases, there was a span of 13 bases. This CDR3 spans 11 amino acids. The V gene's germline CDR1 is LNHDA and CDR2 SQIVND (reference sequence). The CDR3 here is CASSYWGTTFF. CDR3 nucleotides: TGTGCCAGTAGTTACTGGGGAACAACTTTCTTT.

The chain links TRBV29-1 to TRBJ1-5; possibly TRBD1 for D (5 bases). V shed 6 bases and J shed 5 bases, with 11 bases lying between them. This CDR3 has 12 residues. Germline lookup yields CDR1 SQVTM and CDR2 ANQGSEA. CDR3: CSVGGMYQPQHF. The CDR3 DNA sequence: TGCAGCGTGGGGGGGATGTATCAGCCCCAGCATTTT.

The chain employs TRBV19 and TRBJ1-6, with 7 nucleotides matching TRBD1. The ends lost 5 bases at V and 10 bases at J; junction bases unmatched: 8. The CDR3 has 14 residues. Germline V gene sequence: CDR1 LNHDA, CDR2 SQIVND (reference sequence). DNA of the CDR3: TGTGCCAGTAGTCCGGGACAGAGCCCCTCACCCCTCCACTTT. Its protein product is CASSPGQSPSPLHF.

CDR3 nucleotides: TGCAGTGCTAGTGGGGGCGGGGGGAGCCAAGAGACCCAGTACTTC. It encodes CSASGGGGSQETQYF. The chain links TRBV20-1 to TRBJ2-5, with 8 bases identical to TRBD2. Germline CDR1 DFQATT, CDR2 SNEGSKA (reference sequence). V trimming: 3 bases; J trimming: 1 base; junction bases outside the gene matches: 7. The CDR3 length is 15 residues.

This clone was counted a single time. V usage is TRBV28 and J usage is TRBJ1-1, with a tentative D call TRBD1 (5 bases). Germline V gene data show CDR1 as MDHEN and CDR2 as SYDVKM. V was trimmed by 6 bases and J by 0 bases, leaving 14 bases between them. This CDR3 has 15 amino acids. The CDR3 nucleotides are TGTGCCAGCAGCTCATTCGGGGCCATGAACACTGAAGCTTTCTTT. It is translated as CASSSFGAMNTEAFF.

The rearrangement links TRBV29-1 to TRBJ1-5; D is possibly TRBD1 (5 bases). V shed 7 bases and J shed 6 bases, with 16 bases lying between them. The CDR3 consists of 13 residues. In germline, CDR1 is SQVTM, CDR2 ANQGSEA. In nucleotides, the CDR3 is TGCAGCGCTCAGGCAGGGTCCGGTCAGCCCCAGCATTTT. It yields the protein CSAQAGSGQPQHF.

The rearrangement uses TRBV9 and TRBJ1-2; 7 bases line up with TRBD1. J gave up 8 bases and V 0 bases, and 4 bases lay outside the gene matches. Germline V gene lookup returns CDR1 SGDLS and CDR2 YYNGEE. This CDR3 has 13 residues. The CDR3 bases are TGTGCCAGCAGCGTAGGGGGGACAGTAGGCTACACCTTC. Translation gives CASSVGGTVGYTF.